A selection of T cell receptor beta chains follows, all from one sample in a study of OX40 agonist ivuxolimab in advanced cancers. Data came from immunoSEQ multiplex PCR; TCRdb stores just in-frame clones and leaves some out. The sample includes about 56,000 clones, 82% of them seen just once. Sample: CD4+ or CD8+ T cells sorted from blood, taken in a trial of the OX40 agonist ivuxolimab. These receptors came from an adult with an advanced solid tumor such as melanoma, head and neck, liver or kidney cancer. CDR3s include the opening cysteine and the closing phenylalanine or tryptophan. A D gene is named only where the DNA matches it firmly. Some rows have no size entry. The others give once, few or many, or a class for an expanded clone.

NA | TRBJ2-7 | TRBV5-1 | TRBD1 | TGCGCCAGCAGCTTGGGGGGACAGTCCTACGAGCAGTACTTC | CASSLGGQSYEQYF
NA | TRBJ1-3 | TRBV5-1 | NA | TGCGCCAGCAGCTTGGTGGGGGCAAGCTCTGGAAACACCATATATTTT | CASSLVGASSGNTIYF
NA | TRBJ1-1 | TRBV7-2 | NA | TGTGCCAGCAGCTTCTCTCAGGGCAACACTGAAGCTTTCTTT | CASSFSQGNTEAFF
NA | TRBJ2-2 | TRBV27 | NA | TGTGCCAGCAGTTTAATAGGCTCCGGGGAGCTGTTTTTT | CASSLIGSGELFF
NA | TRBJ2-7 | TRBV2 | TRBD2 | TGTGCCAGCCGGGAGGTCGGGGGCTCCTACGAGCAGTACTTC | CASREVGGSYEQYF
few | TRBJ1-3 | TRBV20-1 | NA | TGCAGTGCTAGCGCCGGAAACACCATATATTTT | CSASAGNTIYF
NA | TRBJ2-7 | TRBV11-2 | NA | TGTGCCAGCAGAGACTCCTACGAGCAGTACTTC | CASRDSYEQYF
NA | TRBJ1-2 | TRBV5-4 | NA | TGTGCCAGCAGCCTTCAGACAAGTAACTATGGCTACACCTTC | CASSLQTSNYGYTF
NA | TRBJ1-5 | TRBV5-1 | NA | TGCGCCAGCAGCTTCAGCGGGGAGGGGGGCAATCAGCCCCAGCATTTT | CASSFSGEGGNQPQHF
NA | TRBJ1-4 | TRBV5-1 | TRBD1 | TGCGCCAGCAGCGTCAGGGGGTCAACTAATGAAAAACTGTTTTTT | CASSVRGSTNEKLFF
once | TRBJ2-3 | TRBV7-3 | NA | TGTGCCAGCACCCCCGGGACCGTGGGAGATACGCAGTATTTT | CASTPGTVGDTQYF
NA | TRBJ1-2 | TRBV19 | NA | TGTGCCAGTAGTATAGGTCTACAGATCCACACCTTC | CASSIGLQIHTF
NA | TRBJ2-2 | TRBV11-3 | NA | TGTGCCAGCAGCTTAGGGGCGAACACCGGGGAGCTGTTTTTT | CASSLGANTGELFF
NA | TRBJ2-7 | TRBV27 | NA | TGTGCCAGCAGTTTCCCGGACAGAACCTACGAGCAGTACTTC | CASSFPDRTYEQYF
NA | TRBJ1-4 | TRBV5-4 | TRBD1 | TGTGCCAGCAGCCCGACAGGGGGAAATGAAAAACTGTTTTTT | CASSPTGGNEKLFF
few | TRBJ1-1 | TRBV13 | NA | TGTGCCAGCAGCTTAGTGGGAACTGAAGCTTTCTTT | CASSLVGTEAFF
NA | TRBJ2-1 | TRBV2 | NA | TGTGCCAGCAGCCGATACAATGAGCAGTTCTTC | CASSRYNEQFF
NA | TRBJ2-3 | TRBV19 | NA | TGTGCCAGTAGCCAGGTCTGGGATACGCAGTATTTT | CASSQVWDTQYF
NA | TRBJ1-4 | TRBV7-2 | TRBD1 | TGTGCCAGCAGCCCCGAGAGGGGGCGCGGTGAAAAACTGTTTTTT | CASSPERGRGEKLFF
NA | TRBJ1-6 | TRBV28 | NA | TGTGCCAGCAGGCGGGCCCCTTCACCCCTCCACTTT | CASRRAPSPLHF
NA | TRBJ1-4 | TRBV27 | NA | TGTGCCAGCATGAGTAGGACAAATGAAAAACTGTTTTTT | CASMSRTNEKLFF
NA | TRBJ1-2 | TRBV6-6 | NA | TGTGCCAGCAGACCCGACAGGTACTATGGCTACACCTTC | CASRPDRYYGYTF
once | TRBJ2-5 | TRBV20-1 | TRBD2 | TGCAGTGCTGGACTAGCGGAGACCCAGTACTTC | CSAGLAETQYF
NA | TRBJ2-1 | TRBV7-2 | NA | TGTGCCAGCAGCCAAACTCCGGGTTCCTACAATGAGCAGTTCTTC | CASSQTPGSYNEQFF
NA | TRBJ2-7 | TRBV7-2 | TRBD2 | TGTGCCAGCAGCTTCAGGACTAGCCGGATCCAGTACTTC | CASSFRTSRIQYF
NA | TRBJ1-1 | TRBV7-9 | NA | TGTGCCAGCAGCTCGGCCCTTTCAGGGCCGAACACTGAAGCTTTCTTT | CASSSALSGPNTEAFF
NA | TRBJ1-1 | TRBV9 | NA | TGTGCCAGCAACTTGGGGACACACAACACTGAAGCTTTCTTT | CASNLGTHNTEAFF
NA | TRBJ2-3 | TRBV7-6 | TRBD1 | TGTGCCAGCAGCTTAGTCCCGGGACAGGGGCATAATACGCAGTATTTT | CASSLVPGQGHNTQYF
NA | TRBJ1-1 | TRBV6-5 | NA | TGTGCCAGCAGTGGGCAAGTTAACACTGAAGCTTTCTTT | CASSGQVNTEAFF
NA | TRBJ2-7 | TRBV5-4 | NA | TGCGCCAGCAGCCAAGACACTGGTCCGGGGGAGCAGTACTTC | CASSQDTGPGEQYF
NA | TRBJ1-2 | TRBV4-3 | NA | TGCGCCAGCAGCCAAGGACACCAAAACTATGGCTACACCTTC | CASSQGHQNYGYTF
NA | TRBJ2-7 | TRBV28 | TRBD2 | TGTGCCAGCAGTTTAGAGGTCGGGACTAGCAGCTACGAGCAGTACTTC | CASSLEVGTSSYEQYF
NA | TRBJ2-5 | TRBV20-1 | NA | TGCAGTGTCTCAAGGGAGACCCAGTACTTC | CSVSRETQYF
NA | TRBJ1-4 | TRBV27 | TRBD1 | TGTGCCAGCAGTGCACGACTCAGGGGGCGAGGGAATGAAAAACTGTTTTTT | CASSARLRGRGNEKLFF
NA | TRBJ1-2 | TRBV6-1 | TRBD1 | TGTGCCAGTTTGTTAGTGCAGGGGGCCTATGGCTACACCTTC | CASLLVQGAYGYTF
few | TRBJ1-3 | TRBV6-5 | TRBD1 | TGTGCCAGCAGTCCAGGGGGGCAAGCTGGAAACACCATATATTTT | CASSPGGQAGNTIYF
once | TRBJ2-1 | TRBV6-5 | TRBD2 | TGTGCCAGCAGTTACTCCGGGAGGTACAATGAGCAGTTCTTC | CASSYSGRYNEQFF
once | TRBJ2-1 | TRBV19 | NA | TGTGCCAGTAGTCGGCGGATCGACAATGAGCAGTTCTTC | CASSRRIDNEQFF
NA | TRBJ1-1 | TRBV19 | NA | TGTGCCAGTAGTCCCTCGATAGGTAAAGCTTTCTTT | CASSPSIGKAFF
NA | TRBJ2-7 | TRBV5-1 | NA | TGCGCCAGCAGCTTGGACGGGACACCAACCTACGAGCAGTACTTC | CASSLDGTPTYEQYF
once | TRBJ1-1 | TRBV28 | TRBD1 | TGTGCCAGCAGTCCAATGATCCGCGGGACAGGGGATGAAGCTTTCTTT | CASSPMIRGTGDEAFF
NA | TRBJ2-3 | TRBV7-3 | NA | TGTGCCAGCAGCTTACGGGTCGCAGGGTCTAGCACAGATACGCAGTATTTT | CASSLRVAGSSTDTQYF
NA | TRBJ1-3 | TRBV6-5 | NA | TGTGCCAGCAGGACAGGTTCTGGAAACACCATATATTTT | CASRTGSGNTIYF
NA | TRBJ2-5 | TRBV27 | NA | TGTGCCAGCAGTTTGACCGGGACTGCGGCCCCAGGGACCCAGTACTTC | CASSLTGTAAPGTQYF
NA | TRBJ1-5 | TRBV19 | NA | TGTGCCAGTACCCACGGGTATAGCAATCAGCCCCAGCATTTT | CASTHGYSNQPQHF
few | TRBJ1-2 | TRBV5-6 | NA | TGTGCCAGCAGCCCCGCTAGGGGTCGGGGCTACACCTTC | CASSPARGRGYTF
NA | TRBJ1-2 | TRBV18 | NA | TGTGCCAGCTCATCCGACAAGGCTGGCTATGGCTACACCTTC | CASSSDKAGYGYTF
NA | TRBJ2-7 | TRBV6-1 | NA | TGTGCCAGCAGTATGGCAGGGTCCTACGAGCAGTACTTC | CASSMAGSYEQYF
NA | TRBJ1-1 | TRBV7-7 | NA | TGTGCCAGCAGCTTAGCTCGGGGTAACACTGAAGCTTTCTTT | CASSLARGNTEAFF
few | TRBJ2-5 | TRBV9 | NA | TGTGCCAGCAGCGTAGGAGGGGTGCAAGAGACCCAGTACTTC | CASSVGGVQETQYF
once | TRBJ2-2 | TRBV27 | NA | TGTGCCAGCAGTTATCACAGGCGTAACACCGGGGAGCTGTTTTTT | CASSYHRRNTGELFF
NA | TRBJ1-4 | TRBV6-6 | NA | TGTGCCAGCCGACAAATGGGACGTCGCGAAAAACTGTTTTTT | CASRQMGRREKLFF
NA | TRBJ2-7 | TRBV6-5 | NA | TGTGCCAGCAGTGATTTCTACGAGCAGTACTTC | CASSDFYEQYF
NA | TRBJ2-1 | TRBV28 | NA | TGTGCCAGCAGTTTACGAGGGCCCGAGCAGTTCTTC | CASSLRGPEQFF